A selection of T cell receptor beta chains follows, all from one sample in a study of blood T cell repertoires in COVID-19. TCRdb keeps only in-frame clones here, not all; method: immunoSEQ multiplex PCR. The sample yields some 220,000 clones, about nine tenths seen once. Sequenced input: peripheral blood. The receptor set was obtained from a man younger than 45 with COVID-19, enrolled during active disease. Each CDR3 is given with its conserved first and last residue. The D gene is left open where the match is weak. Clone size appears in some rows only: once, few, many, or a class for an expanded clone.

TRBJ2-1,-,TRBV5-4,TRBD1,TGTGCCAGCAGCGCGACAGGGAGCTCCTACAATGAGCAGTTCTTC,CASSATGSSYNEQFF
TRBJ2-2,-,TRBV5-4,-,TGTGCCAGCAGCTTGGGACAGGCGACCGGGGAGCTGTTTTTT,CASSLGQATGELFF
TRBJ1-2,-,TRBV19,TRBD1,TGTGCCAGTATCAGGACAGGACCTAACTATGGCTACACCTTC,CASIRTGPNYGYTF
TRBJ1-3,-,TRBV3-1/TRBV3-2,-,TGTGCCAGCAGGGGAGGGGGGGACGGAAACACCATATATTTT,CASRGGGDGNTIYF
TRBJ2-2,-,TRBV24-1,-,TGTGCCACCAGTCAGGGGCCCGCCGGGGAGCTGTTTTTT,CATSQGPAGELFF
TRBJ1-1,few,TRBV12-3/TRBV12-4,-,TGTGCCACCACGTCGGGAGGCTACACTGAAGCTTTCTTT,CATTSGGYTEAFF
TRBJ1-5,-,TRBV5-4,-,TGTGCCAGCAACCAAACAGGGAGAGATCAGCCCCAGCATTTT,CASNQTGRDQPQHF
TRBJ2-7,-,TRBV5-1,TRBD1,TGCGCCAGCAGCCAGGGGGACGGGACGGCCAATTACGAGCAGTACTTC,CASSQGDGTANYEQYF
TRBJ1-3,-,TRBV5-1,-,TGCGCCAGCAGCTTGATCGGCTCTGGAAACACCATATATTTT,CASSLIGSGNTIYF
TRBJ1-5,-,TRBV12-3/TRBV12-4,-,TGTGCCAGCACCTCTGGGGGGGTGGAGCCCCAGCATTTT,CASTSGGVEPQHF
TRBJ1-1,-,TRBV18,-,TGTGCCAGCTCACCGGTAGAGTTGCCCTTGAACACTGAAGCTTTCTTT,CASSPVELPLNTEAFF
TRBJ1-4,-,TRBV6-5,TRBD1,TGTGCCAGCAGTTACGATGGCAGGGGGCGTGAAAAACTGTTTTTT,CASSYDGRGREKLFF
TRBJ2-5,-,TRBV27,-,TGTGCCAGCAGTTTGCTCCAGGGGGGACAAGAGACCCAGTACTTC,CASSLLQGGQETQYF
TRBJ1-1,few,TRBV6-1,TRBD1,TGTGCCAGCAGTGTTGGACAGGCTATAACTCGGACTGAAGCTTTCTTT,CASSVGQAITRTEAFF
TRBJ1-6,once,TRBV13,-,TGTGCCAGCCGGGCTCGGCGGGATTCTAACCCTCGTAATTCACCCCTCCACTTT,CASRARRDSNPRNSPLHF
TRBJ2-1,-,TRBV14,-,TGTGCCAGCAGCCAACAGGTACTCTCCTACAATGAGCAGTTCTTC,CASSQQVLSYNEQFF
TRBJ1-2,-,TRBV7-2,-,TGTGCCAGCACCCTCCTCAGGGCCGATGGCTACACCTTC,CASTLLRADGYTF
TRBJ1-5,-,TRBV19,TRBD1,TGTGCCAGTAGCGGGACAGGGGAAGGGCAGCCCCAGCATTTT,CASSGTGEGQPQHF
TRBJ1-5,-,TRBV9,TRBD1,TGTGCCAGCAGCGAGGGACAGTCTAGCAATCAGCCCCAGCATTTT,CASSEGQSSNQPQHF
TRBJ2-7,-,TRBV19,-,TGTGCCAGTAGTGCACCCGGGACAATTAGCTACGAGCAGTACTTC,CASSAPGTISYEQYF
TRBJ2-7,-,TRBV14,-,TGTGCCAGCAGCCAAGTCAACTACGAGCAGTACTTC,CASSQVNYEQYF
TRBJ2-1,-,TRBV27,-,TGTGCCAGCAGGGGACTGAGGGCCGGTCCCACGTTCTTC,CASRGLRAGPTFF
TRBJ2-5,-,TRBV5-1,TRBD2,TGCGCCAGCAGCCCGGGACTAGCGGAAGAGACCCAGTACTTC,CASSPGLAEETQYF
TRBJ1-5,once,TRBV27,-,TGTGCCAGCAGTTTAACCAGGGGATCTCAGCCCCAGCATTTT,CASSLTRGSQPQHF
TRBJ1-5,-,TRBV19,-,TGTGCCAGTAGTATAGGCCCAGGAAGCAATCAGCCCCAGCATTTT,CASSIGPGSNQPQHF
TRBJ2-1,-,TRBV5-4,TRBD2,TGTGCCAGCAGCACCATAAAAGCGGGGGGCGCGGGTGAGCAGTTCTTC,CASSTIKAGGAGEQFF
TRBJ1-2,-,TRBV18,TRBD1,TGTGCCAGCTCACCTCTGCTGGACAGGGGTATATATGGCTACACCTTC,CASSPLLDRGIYGYTF
TRBJ1-2,-,TRBV5-6,TRBD1,TGTGCCAGCAGCCCGGACAGGGGTGGCTACACCTTC,CASSPDRGGYTF
TRBJ2-2,-,TRBV5-1,-,TGCGCCAGCAGCTTTGATCCCCAGGGGAACACCGGGGAGCTGTTTTTT,CASSFDPQGNTGELFF
TRBJ1-1,-,TRBV19,TRBD1,TGTGCCAGTGCTAAACAGGGGTCCTACTCTGAAGCTTTCTTT,CASAKQGSYSEAFF
TRBJ2-5,-,TRBV5-1,TRBD1,TGCGCCAGCAGCTTGGACGAACAGGGGGCGCTCGTAGAGACCCAGTACTTC,CASSLDEQGALVETQYF
TRBJ2-2,-,TRBV30,TRBD2,TGTGCCTGGAGTGTACTGCGGGGGGTGGGAACCGGGGAGCTGTTTTTT,CAWSVLRGVGTGELFF
TRBJ1-1,-,TRBV11-3,-,TGTGCCAGCAGCTTAGATTCCGACACTGAAGCTTTCTTT,CASSLDSDTEAFF
TRBJ2-6,once,TRBV5-1,-,TGCGCCAGCAGCCCCGGGGGTTCTGGGGCCAACGTCCTGACTTTC,CASSPGGSGANVLTF
TRBJ1-1,-,TRBV6-5,TRBD1,TGTGCCACCGAACCTACAGGGGTGAACACTGAAGCTTTCTTT,CATEPTGVNTEAFF
TRBJ2-3,-,TRBV7-2,TRBD2,TGTGCCAGCAGCTCCCGTCCTGGAATAGCGGGGAGTCCAGATACGCAGTATTTT,CASSSRPGIAGSPDTQYF
TRBJ1-3,-,TRBV27,-,TGTGCCAGCAGTTTATTATCCCCAGGGTTCTCTGGAAACACCATATATTTT,CASSLLSPGFSGNTIYF
TRBJ2-3,-,TRBV5-1,TRBD2,TGCGCCAGCAGCGGACTAGGTGCGACAGATACGCAGTATTTT,CASSGLGATDTQYF
TRBJ2-1,-,TRBV19,TRBD1,TGTGCCAGTAGTATATTGACAGGGGGCATTAACAATGAGCAGTTCTTC,CASSILTGGINNEQFF
TRBJ1-1,once,TRBV6-5,TRBD1,TGTGCCAGCAGGCCGGGACAGGGGAAAGAGGGGTCCTTT,CASRPGQGKEGSF
TRBJ1-2,-,TRBV6-5,-,TGTGCCAGCAGTTACTCAGGGGTCGGCGGCTACACCTTC,CASSYSGVGGYTF
TRBJ1-1,-,TRBV24-1,-,TGTGCCACCAGTCGCTACAAGACTCGACCCGACCGGCAGAACACTGAAGCTTTCTTT,CATSRYKTRPDRQNTEAFF
TRBJ1-2,few,TRBV5-4,-,TGTGCCAGCAGCTTGCCCCGTCCAGGGCACGAGTATGGCTACACCTTC,CASSLPRPGHEYGYTF
TRBJ2-7,once,TRBV27,TRBD2,TGTGCCAGCAGTTTTTCCTACGGGGTCGCAGGGAGGGACGAGCAGTACTTC,CASSFSYGVAGRDEQYF
TRBJ1-2,-,TRBV7-2,TRBD1,TGTGCCAGCAGCCGGACAGGGACCTATGGCTACACCTTC,CASSRTGTYGYTF
TRBJ2-3,once,TRBV18,-,TGTGCCAGCTCACCTGTTCGGGATACGCAGTATTTT,CASSPVRDTQYF
TRBJ1-1,-,TRBV9,TRBD1,TGTGCCAGCAGCGCGGGACAGGGGAGCACTGAAGCTTTCTTT,CASSAGQGSTEAFF
TRBJ2-3,-,TRBV7-2,TRBD1,TGTGCCAGCAGCTTAGGACAGGGGTTTGGCACAGATACGCAGTATTTT,CASSLGQGFGTDTQYF
TRBJ2-5,-,TRBV4-2,TRBD2,TGTGCCAGCAGCCAAGGGGTAGCGGGGGGTCAAGAGACCCAGTACTTC,CASSQGVAGGQETQYF
TRBJ2-7,-,TRBV6-5,-,TGTGCCAGCAGTTACGGCGAGGGCTCCTACGAGCAGTACTTC,CASSYGEGSYEQYF
TRBJ2-7,once,TRBV10-1,-,TGCGCCAGCAGTGAGAATAGCATCCACGAGCAGTACTTC,CASSENSIHEQYF
TRBJ2-1,once,TRBV12-2,-,TGTGCAAGTCGCTTAGCCCCGGGCGGGACTAGCGGGGGGGACTACAATGAGCAGTTCTTC,CASRLAPGGTSGGDYNEQFF
TRBJ1-3,-,TRBV9,-,TGTGCCAGCAGCCCGACCCCCCAGGGTAGGGACACCATATATTTT,CASSPTPQGRDTIYF
TRBJ2-3,-,TRBV2,TRBD2,TGTGCCAGCAGAGCGCCCGAGATGACTAGCGGGGTAGATACGCAGTATTTT,CASRAPEMTSGVDTQYF
TRBJ1-5,once,TRBV2,TRBD1,TGTGCCAGCAGCCAGGGGGAAAGCAATCAGCCCCAGCATTTT,CASSQGESNQPQHF
TRBJ2-1,-,TRBV24-1,-,TGTGCCACCAGTAACAGTTACAATGAGCAGTTCTTC,CATSNSYNEQFF
TRBJ2-3,-,TRBV3-1/TRBV3-2,TRBD2,TGTGCCAGCAGCCACACCGGGACTAGCGGGGGGGCGGTTTGGACAGATACGCAGTATTTT,CASSHTGTSGGAVWTDTQYF
TRBJ1-5,-,TRBV5-6,-,TGTGCCAGCAGCTTGGGACCGGGGGTGGGACAGCCCCAGCATTTT,CASSLGPGVGQPQHF
TRBJ1-2,-,TRBV3-1/TRBV3-2,-,TGTGCCAGCAGCCAAGATTACGCGGCAAACTATGGCTACACCTTC,CASSQDYAANYGYTF